This T cell receptor beta chain comes out of a study of blood T cell repertoires in COVID-19. Study background: Donors in the United States, Italy and Spain gave samples during acute or convalescent COVID-19. The analysed material was cDNA or gDNA that came from T cells, B-cell-depleted T cells, or PBMCs.

This table comes from immunoSEQ multiplex PCR, and its TCRdb copy is limited to in-frame clones, with some not included. The sample consists of 180,000 or so clones, roughly 84% of them appearing once. The V and J ends lost 6 bases and 0 bases, in that order; junction bases with no gene match: 3. The CDR3 loop spans 14 amino acids. Germline CDR1 MNHNY, CDR2 SVGAGI (reference sequence). Which cohort a participant joined came from the clinical history participants gave. Donors in Cohort 3 who had recovered were those with two negative PCRs, healthcare professional clearance, or resolution of their symptoms.

This TCR derives from a woman aged 60-75 years who had recovered from COVID-19. The chain joins TRBV6-6 to TRBJ2-3, with 7 nucleotides matching TRBD2. Sequenced input: PBMCs or T cells enriched from blood (not recorded which). The CDR3 DNA reads as TGTGCCAGCAGAAGAGCGGGGAGCACAGATACGCAGTATTTT. As protein: CASRRAGSTDTQYF.